Listed here is a single T cell receptor beta chain. Its antigen is undetermined. This entry comes from a study of T cell responses to AZD1222 COVID-19 vaccine. The study's findings and limits: Donors were mostly white British, more females; clonal diversity possibly underestimated. At baseline, seropositivity was found in only six AZD1222 recipients. Repertoires were obtained solely post-peak T cell response.

Generated by immunoSEQ multiplex PCR, the TCRdb table keeps only in-frame clones and is missing some. This sample carries 150,000 to 200,000 clones, 92% of them seen once, and the ten largest clones take approximately 1.2%. Trimming shortened V by 0 bases and J by 7 bases, and 13 bases separated the two germline ends. Germline lookup yields CDR1 GTSNPN and CDR2 SVGIG (reference sequence). The CDR3 consists of 15 residues. The genes are TRBV30 and TRBJ1-6, with D perhaps matching TRBD1 (5 bases). The sequence was collected from an adult who received the AZD1222 COVID-19 vaccine. Specimen: peripheral blood, collected 28 days after the second AZD1222 dose. As DNA, the CDR3 is TGTGCCTGGAGTGTGGGGGGAAGGGTAAATTCACCCCTCCACTTT. Translation: CAWSVGGRVNSPLHF.